The present entry profiles one TCR beta chain with its context. The antigen remains undetermined. The sample originates from a study of beta chain features in type 1 diabetes. The authors reverse transcribed all of the isolated RNA, so sequencing captured expressed TCRB transcripts. Sequencing was performed with immunoSEQ multiplex PCR; in TCRdb, only in-frame clones are kept and a portion is missing. This sample carries more than 250,000 clones, 20% to 25% of them seen once, and the ten largest clones take approximately 0.011%. General study points: There was a moderate but significant shortening of TCRB CDR3s in all four CD4+ subsets of Type 1 diabetes patients. VDJ junctions from patients with type 1 diabetes contained fewer insertions and more deletions.

The receptor comes from a woman aged 30 to 39 with type 1 diabetes. Sequencing was done on a sample of naive CD4+ T cells from blood.

The CDR3 here is CASSQPAAGAKNIQYF. In nucleotides, the CDR3 is TGTGCCAGCAGCCAACCCGCTGCCGGAGCCAAAAACATTCAGTACTTC. This chain connects TRBV4-2 to TRBJ2-4; no firm D call. Germline V gene lookup returns CDR1 LGHNA and CDR2 YNFKEQ. V lost 2 bases to trimming and J lost 0 bases, with 11 bases between them. CDR3 length: 16 residues.